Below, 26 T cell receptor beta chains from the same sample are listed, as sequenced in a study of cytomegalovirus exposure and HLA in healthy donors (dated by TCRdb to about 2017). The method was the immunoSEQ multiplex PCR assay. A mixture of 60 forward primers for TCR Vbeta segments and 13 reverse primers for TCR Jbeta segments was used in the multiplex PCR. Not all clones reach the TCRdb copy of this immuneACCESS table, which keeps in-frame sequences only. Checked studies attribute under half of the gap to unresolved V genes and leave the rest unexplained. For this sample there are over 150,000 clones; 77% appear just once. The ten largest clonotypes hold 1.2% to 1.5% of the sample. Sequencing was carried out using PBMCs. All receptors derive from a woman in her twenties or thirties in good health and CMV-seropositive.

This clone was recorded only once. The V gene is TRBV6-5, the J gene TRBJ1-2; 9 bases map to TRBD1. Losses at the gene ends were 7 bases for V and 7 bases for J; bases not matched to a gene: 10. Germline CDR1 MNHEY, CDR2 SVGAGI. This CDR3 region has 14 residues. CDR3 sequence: CASKGTGPSVGYTF. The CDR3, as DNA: TGTGCCAGCAAAGGGACAGGGCCCTCGGTTGGCTACACCTTC.

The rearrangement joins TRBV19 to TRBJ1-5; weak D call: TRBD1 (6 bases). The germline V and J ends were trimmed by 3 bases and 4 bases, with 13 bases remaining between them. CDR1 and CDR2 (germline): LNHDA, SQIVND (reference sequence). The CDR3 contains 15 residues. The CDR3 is CASSIPGGENQPQHF. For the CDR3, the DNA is TGTGCCAGTAGTATTCCTGGGGGCGAGAATCAGCCCCAGCATTTT.

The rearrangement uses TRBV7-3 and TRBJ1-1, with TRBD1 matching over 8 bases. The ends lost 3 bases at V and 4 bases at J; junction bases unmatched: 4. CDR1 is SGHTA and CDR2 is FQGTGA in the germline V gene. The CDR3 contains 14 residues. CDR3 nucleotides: TGTGCCAGCAGCTTCGGACAGGGAAGCACTGAAGCTTTCTTT. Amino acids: CASSFGQGSTEAFF.

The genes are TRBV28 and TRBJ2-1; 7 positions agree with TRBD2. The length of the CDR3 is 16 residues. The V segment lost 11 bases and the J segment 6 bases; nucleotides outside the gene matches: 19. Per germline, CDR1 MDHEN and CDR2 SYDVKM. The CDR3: CASQTRLAANPNEQFF. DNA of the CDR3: TGTGCCTCCCAGACCCGGCTAGCGGCAAACCCCAATGAGCAGTTCTTC.

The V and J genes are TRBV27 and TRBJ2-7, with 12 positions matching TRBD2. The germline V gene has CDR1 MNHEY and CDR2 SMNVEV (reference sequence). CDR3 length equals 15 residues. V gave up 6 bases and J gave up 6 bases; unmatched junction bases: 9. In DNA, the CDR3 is TGTGCCAGCAGGGGGACTAGCGGGTCCCCTTTCGAGCAGTACTTC. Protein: CASRGTSGSPFEQYF.

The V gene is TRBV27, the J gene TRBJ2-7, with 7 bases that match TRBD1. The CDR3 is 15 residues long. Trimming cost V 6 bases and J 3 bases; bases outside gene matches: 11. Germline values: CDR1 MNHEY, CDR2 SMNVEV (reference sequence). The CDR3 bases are TGTGCCAGCAGGGTGCCGGGACAGACCATCTACGAGCAGTACTTC. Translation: CASRVPGQTIYEQYF.

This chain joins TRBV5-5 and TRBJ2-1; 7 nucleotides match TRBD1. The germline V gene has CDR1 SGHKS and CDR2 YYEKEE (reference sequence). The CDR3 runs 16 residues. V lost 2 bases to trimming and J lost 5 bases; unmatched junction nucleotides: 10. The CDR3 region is CASSLGAGTAHNEQFF. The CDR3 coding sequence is TGTGCCAGCAGCTTAGGAGCCGGGACAGCCCACAATGAGCAGTTCTTC.

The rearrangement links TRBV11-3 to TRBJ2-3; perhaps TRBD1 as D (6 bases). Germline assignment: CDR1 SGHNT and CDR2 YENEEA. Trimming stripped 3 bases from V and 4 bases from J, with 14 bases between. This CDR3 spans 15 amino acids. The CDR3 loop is CASSLAGDVADTQYF. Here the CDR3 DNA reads TGTGCCAGCAGCTTGGCAGGGGATGTGGCAGATACGCAGTATTTT.

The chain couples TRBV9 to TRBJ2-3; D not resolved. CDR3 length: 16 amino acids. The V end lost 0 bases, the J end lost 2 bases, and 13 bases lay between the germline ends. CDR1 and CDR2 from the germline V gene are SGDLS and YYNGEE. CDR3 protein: CASSVEGAADTDTQYF. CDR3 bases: TGTGCCAGCAGCGTAGAAGGAGCTGCAGACACAGATACGCAGTATTTT.

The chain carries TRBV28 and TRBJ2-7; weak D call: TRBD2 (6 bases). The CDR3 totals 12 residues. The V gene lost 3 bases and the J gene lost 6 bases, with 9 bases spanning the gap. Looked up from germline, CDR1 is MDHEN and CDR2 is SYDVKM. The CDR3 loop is CASSLAGSEQYF. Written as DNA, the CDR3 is TGTGCCAGCAGTTTGGCGGGAAGCGAGCAGTACTTC.

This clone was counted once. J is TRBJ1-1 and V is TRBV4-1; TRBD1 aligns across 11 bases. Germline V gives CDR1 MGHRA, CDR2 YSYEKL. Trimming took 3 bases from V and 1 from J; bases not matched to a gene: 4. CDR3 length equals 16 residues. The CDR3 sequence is CASSHRDRGGNTEAFF. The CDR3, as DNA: TGCGCCAGCAGCCATCGGGACAGGGGGGGGAACACTGAAGCTTTCTTT.

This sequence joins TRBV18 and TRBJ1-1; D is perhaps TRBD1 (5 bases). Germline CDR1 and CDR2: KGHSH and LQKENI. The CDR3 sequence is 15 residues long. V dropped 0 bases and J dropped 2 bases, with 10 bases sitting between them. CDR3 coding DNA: TGTGCCAGCTCACCACCGGGCAGGGAAAACACTGAAGCTTTCTTT. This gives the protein CASSPPGRENTEAFF.

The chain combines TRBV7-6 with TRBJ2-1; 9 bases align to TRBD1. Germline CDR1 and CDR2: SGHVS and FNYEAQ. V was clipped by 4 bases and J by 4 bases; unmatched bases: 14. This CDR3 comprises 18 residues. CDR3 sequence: CASSYPPVGTGNYNEQFF. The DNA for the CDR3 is TGTGCCAGCAGCTATCCCCCCGTGGGGACAGGGAATTACAATGAGCAGTTCTTC.

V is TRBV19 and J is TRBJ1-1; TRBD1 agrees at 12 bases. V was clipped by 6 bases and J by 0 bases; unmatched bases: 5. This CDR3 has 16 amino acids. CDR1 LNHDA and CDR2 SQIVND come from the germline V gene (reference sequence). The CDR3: CASRGTGGLVNTEAFF. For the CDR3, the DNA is TGTGCCAGTAGAGGGACAGGGGGCCTGGTGAACACTGAAGCTTTCTTT.

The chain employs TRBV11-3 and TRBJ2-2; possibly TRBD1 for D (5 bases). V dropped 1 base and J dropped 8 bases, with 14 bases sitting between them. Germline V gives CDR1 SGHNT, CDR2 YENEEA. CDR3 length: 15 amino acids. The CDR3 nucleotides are TGTGCCAGCAGCTTAGTCCCCTCCAGGGCTGGGGAGCTGTTTTTT. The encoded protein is CASSLVPSRAGELFF. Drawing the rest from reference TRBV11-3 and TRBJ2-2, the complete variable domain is EAGVVQSPRYKIIEKKQPVAFWCNPISGHNTLYWYLQNLGQGPELLIRYENEEAVDDSQLPKDRFSAERLKGVDSTLKIQPAELGDSAVYLCASSLVPSRAGELFFGEGSRLTVL.

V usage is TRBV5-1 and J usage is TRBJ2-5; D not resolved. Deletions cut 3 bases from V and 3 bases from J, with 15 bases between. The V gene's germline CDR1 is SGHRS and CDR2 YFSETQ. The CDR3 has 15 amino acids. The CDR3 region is CASSSTGYLEETQYF. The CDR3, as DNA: TGCGCCAGCAGCTCAACCGGGTACCTGGAAGAGACCCAGTACTTC.

The CDR3 DNA is TGTGCCAGCAGACAGAATAACTATGGCTACACCTTC. Protein sequence: CASRQNNYGYTF. The chain links TRBV6-1 to TRBJ1-2; D is ambiguous. Germline CDR1 MNHNS, CDR2 SASEGT. The V gene lost 6 bases and the J gene lost 1 base, with 6 bases spanning the gap. CDR3 size: 12 residues.

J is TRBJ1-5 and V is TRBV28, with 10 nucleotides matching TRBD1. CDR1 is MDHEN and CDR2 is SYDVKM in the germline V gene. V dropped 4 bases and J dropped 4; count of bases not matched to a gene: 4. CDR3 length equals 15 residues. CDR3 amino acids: CASSSTGQGNQPQHF. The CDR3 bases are TGTGCCAGCAGTTCTACGGGACAGGGGAATCAGCCCCAGCATTTT.

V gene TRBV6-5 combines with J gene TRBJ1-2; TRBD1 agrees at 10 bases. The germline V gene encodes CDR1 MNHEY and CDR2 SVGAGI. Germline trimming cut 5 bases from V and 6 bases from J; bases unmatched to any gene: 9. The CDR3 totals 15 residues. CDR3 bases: TGTGCCAGCAGTATTCGACAGGGGGCGACCCATGGCTACACCTTC. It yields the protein CASSIRQGATHGYTF.

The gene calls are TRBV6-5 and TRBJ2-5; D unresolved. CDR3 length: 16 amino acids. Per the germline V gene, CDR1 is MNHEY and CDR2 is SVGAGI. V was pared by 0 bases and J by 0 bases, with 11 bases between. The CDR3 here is CASSYSPVLYQETQYF. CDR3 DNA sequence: TGTGCCAGCAGTTACTCGCCGGTACTATACCAAGAGACCCAGTACTTC.

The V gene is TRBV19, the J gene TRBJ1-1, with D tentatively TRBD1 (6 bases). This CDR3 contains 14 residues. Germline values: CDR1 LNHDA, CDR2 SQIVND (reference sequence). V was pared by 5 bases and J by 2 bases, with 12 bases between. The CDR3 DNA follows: TGTGCCAGTAGTGTGGGACAAACTAACACTGAAGCTTTCTTT. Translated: CASSVGQTNTEAFF.

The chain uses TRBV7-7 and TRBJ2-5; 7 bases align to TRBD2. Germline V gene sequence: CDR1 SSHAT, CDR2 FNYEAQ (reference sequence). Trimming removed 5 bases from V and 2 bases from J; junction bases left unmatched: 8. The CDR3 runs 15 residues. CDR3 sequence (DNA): TGTGCCAGCAGCCTAAGCGGGGTGGGGCAAGAGACCCAGTACTTC. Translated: CASSLSGVGQETQYF.

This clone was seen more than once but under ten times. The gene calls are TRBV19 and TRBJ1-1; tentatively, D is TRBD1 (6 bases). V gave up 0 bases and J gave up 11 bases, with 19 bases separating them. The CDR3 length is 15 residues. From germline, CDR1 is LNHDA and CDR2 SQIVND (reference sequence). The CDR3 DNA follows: TGTGCCAGTAGTATAGACCCTCGGGTGGGGGCGTATGCTTTCTTT. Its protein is CASSIDPRVGAYAFF.

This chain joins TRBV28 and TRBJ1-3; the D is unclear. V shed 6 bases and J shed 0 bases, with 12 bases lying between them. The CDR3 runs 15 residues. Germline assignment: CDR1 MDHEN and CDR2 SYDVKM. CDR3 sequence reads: CASSSHRSSGNTIYF. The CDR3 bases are TGTGCCAGCAGCTCCCACCGCAGCTCTGGAAACACCATATATTTT.

The CDR3, as DNA: TGCGCCAGCAGCTTGGCCGGGACAGATAACACCGGGGAGCTGTTTTTT. Protein product: CASSLAGTDNTGELFF. The chain couples TRBV5-1 to TRBJ2-2, with TRBD1 matching 7 bases. Germline CDR1 is SGHRS and CDR2 is YFSETQ. The CDR3 has 16 amino acids. V gave up 0 bases and J gave up 2 bases; unmatched junction bases: 4.

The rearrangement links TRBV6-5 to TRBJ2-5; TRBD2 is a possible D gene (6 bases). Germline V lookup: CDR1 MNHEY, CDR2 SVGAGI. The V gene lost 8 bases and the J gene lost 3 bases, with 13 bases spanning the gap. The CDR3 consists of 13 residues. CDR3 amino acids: CASRRGGEETQYF. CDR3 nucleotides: TGTGCCAGCCGGAGGGGAGGCGAAGAGACCCAGTACTTC.